The 23 T cell receptor beta chains below all came from one sample that was sequenced in a study of cytomegalovirus exposure and HLA in healthy donors. Primers included in the PCR were 60 Vbeta and 13 Jbeta primers. Libraries were prepared by immunoSEQ multiplex PCR; TCRdb keeps only in-frame clonotypes and omits some of them. Of about 100,000 clones in the sample, 84% are singletons; the top ten hold 1.2%. The material sequenced was PBMCs. These receptors all come from a woman under 30 in good health and CMV-seronegative.

The chain combines TRBV12-5 with TRBJ2-5; TRBD2 agrees at 7 bases. Germline-derived CDR1 and CDR2 are LGHNT and FRNRAP. V shed 5 bases, J shed 7 bases, and the junction held 7 bases outside the gene matches. This CDR3 has 13 amino acids. The CDR3: CASGTLAGGTQYF. In DNA, the CDR3 is TGTGCTAGTGGTACCTTAGCGGGCGGGACCCAGTACTTC. Supplemented by reference TRBV12-5 and TRBJ2-5, the full variable domain reads DARVTQTPRHKVTEMGQEVTMRCQPILGHNTVFWYRQTMMQGLELLAYFRNRAPLDDSGMPKDRFSAEMPDATLATLKIQPSEPRDSAVYFCASGTLAGGTQYFGPGTRLLVL.

The rearrangement joins TRBV4-3 to TRBJ2-7; D unclear. Germline loops: CDR1 LGHNA, CDR2 YSLEER. V was shortened by 1 base and J by 3 bases, with 13 bases between the two germline ends. The CDR3 consists of 15 residues. CDR3 in DNA: TGCGCCAGCAGCCAAGTAGCCAGCGAAGTCTACGAGCAGTACTTC. Protein sequence: CASSQVASEVYEQYF.

The chain combines TRBV7-9 with TRBJ2-5, with 16 bases that match TRBD2. The CDR3 is 17 residues long. Per the germline V gene, CDR1 is SEHNR and CDR2 is FQNEAQ (reference sequence). Trimming took 4 bases from V and 2 from J; bases not matched to a gene: 4. The CDR3 sequence is CASSSPGLAGGQETQYF. CDR3 DNA sequence: TGTGCCAGCAGCTCGCCGGGACTAGCGGGGGGGCAAGAGACCCAGTACTTC.

The J gene is TRBJ1-5, the V gene TRBV7-9; possible D gene TRBD1, 5 bases. From germline, CDR1 is SEHNR and CDR2 FQNEAQ (reference sequence). Trimming pared 8 bases from V and 6 bases from J, leaving 14 bases between. The CDR3 extends over 13 amino acids. CDR3 in amino acids: CASGGGRGQPQHF. The DNA of the CDR3 is TGTGCCAGCGGGGGGGGAAGAGGTCAGCCCCAGCATTTT.

The J gene is TRBJ2-3, the V gene TRBV7-3, with 9 positions matching TRBD1. The CDR3 length is 17 residues. With 6 bases clipped from V and 3 bases from J, the junction kept 13 bases outside the gene matches. Germline V gene lookup returns CDR1 SGHTA and CDR2 FQGTGA. CDR3 protein: CASRSPGQGRSTDTQYF. CDR3 nucleotide sequence: TGTGCCAGCAGATCCCCGGGACAGGGAAGGAGTACAGATACGCAGTATTTT.

The V gene is TRBV2, the J gene TRBJ2-7, with 8 positions matching TRBD1. V trimming: 2 bases; J trimming: 7 bases; junction bases outside the gene matches: 7. Germline CDR1 is SNHLY and CDR2 is FYNNEI. The CDR3 has 14 amino acids. CDR3 sequence (DNA): TGTGCCAGCAGTGAACAGGGGGCGAGGTATGAGCAGTACTTC. Translating it yields CASSEQGARYEQYF.

V usage is TRBV7-9 and J usage is TRBJ2-7, with 7 bases that match TRBD1. Germline CDR1 reads SEHNR; CDR2 reads FQNEAQ (reference sequence). Trimming removed 1 base from V and 3 bases from J; junction bases left unmatched: 12. The CDR3 runs 17 residues. CDR3 protein: CASSLGLDRSADYEQYF. The CDR3 region has the DNA TGTGCCAGCAGCTTAGGGTTGGACAGGTCCGCGGACTACGAGCAGTACTTC.

DNA of the CDR3: TGTGCCTGGAGTAGCTGGCCAGGGGGCATGACAACTAATGAAAAACTGTTTTTT. This encodes CAWSSWPGGMTTNEKLFF. This chain connects TRBV30 to TRBJ1-4, with 8 bases fitting TRBD1. This CDR3 comprises 18 residues. From germline, CDR1 is GTSNPN and CDR2 SVGIG (reference sequence). Losses at the gene ends were 2 bases for V and 0 bases for J; bases not matched to a gene: 11.

V and J are TRBV5-1 and TRBJ2-1; 10 nucleotides align to TRBD2. Germline CDR1 reads SGHRS; CDR2 reads YFSETQ. The CDR3 loop spans 15 amino acids. Unmatched junction bases numbered 1, after V lost 2 bases and J lost 2 bases. CDR3 in amino acids: CASSLSGGAYNEQFF. CDR3 coding DNA: TGCGCCAGCAGCTTAAGCGGGGGGGCCTACAATGAGCAGTTCTTC. The full variable domain, in which reference TRBV5-1 and TRBJ2-1 provide the parts outside the CDR3, is KAGVTQTPRYLIKTRGQQVTLSCSPISGHRSVSWYQQTPGQGLQFLFEYFSETQRNKGNFPGRFSGRQFSNSRSEMNVSTLELGDSALYLCASSLSGGAYNEQFFGPGTRLTVL.

This clone is a singleton in its sample. The J gene is TRBJ1-2, the V gene TRBV4-3, with TRBD1 as a possible D gene (6 bases). CDR1 and CDR2 from the germline V gene are LGHNA and YSLEER. This CDR3 is built from 15 residues. The ends were cut back, 1 base at V and 6 bases at J, with 15 bases in the middle. The chain's CDR3 is CASSQVWGQDNGYTF. For the CDR3, the DNA is TGCGCCAGCAGCCAAGTTTGGGGACAAGATAATGGCTACACCTTC.

This sequence joins TRBV7-2 and TRBJ1-2; 8 positions agree with TRBD1. Germline V CDR1 and CDR2: SGHTA, FQGNSA. The CDR3 loop spans 15 amino acids. Losses at the gene ends were 1 base for V and 4 bases for J; bases not matched to a gene: 5. CDR3 loop: CASSLDRGMGYGYTF. In DNA form, the CDR3 reads TGTGCCAGCAGCTTAGACAGGGGGATGGGCTATGGCTACACCTTC.

Turning to this clone: One junction end disagrees with the germline gene, perhaps due to a read error. The chain joins TRBV7-9 to TRBJ2-2, with 12 bases lining up with TRBD2. The CDR3 totals 16 residues. Germline V gene data show CDR1 as SEHNR and CDR2 as FQNEAQ (reference sequence). CDR3 DNA sequence: TGTTCCAGCAGCTCTAGCGGGGGGGCCGTCACCGGGGAGCTGTTTTTT. Its translation is CSSSSSGGAVTGELFF.

The chain recombines TRBV4-3 with TRBJ2-1; possibly TRBD2 for D (6 bases). The germline V and J ends were trimmed by 0 bases and 0 bases, with 12 bases remaining between them. Germline V gene sequence: CDR1 LGHNA, CDR2 YSLEER. This CDR3 has 17 amino acids. The CDR3 region is CASSQDNGRDSYNEQFF. Here the CDR3 DNA reads TGCGCCAGCAGCCAAGATAATGGGCGGGACTCCTACAATGAGCAGTTCTTC.

The rearrangement uses TRBV5-5 and TRBJ1-5; D possibly corresponds to TRBD1 (5 bases). The length of the CDR3 is 13 residues. CDR1 is SGHKS, CDR2 YYEKEE, per germline (reference sequence). The V end lost 2 bases, the J end lost 5 bases, and 8 bases lay between the germline ends. CDR3: CASSFRQYQPQHF. In nucleotides, the CDR3 is TGTGCCAGCAGCTTTCGACAGTATCAGCCCCAGCATTTT.

This chain uses TRBV7-3 with TRBJ2-1, with 13 bases aligning to TRBD2. J was trimmed by 8 bases and V by 2 bases; bases with no gene match: 12. The CDR3 consists of 18 residues. Germline-derived CDR1 and CDR2 are SGHTA and FQGTGA. The CDR3 loop is CASSLSGTSGAVRYEQFF. Written as DNA, the CDR3 is TGTGCCAGCAGCTTATCCGGGACTAGCGGGGCTGTACGGTATGAGCAGTTCTTC.

The chain recombines TRBV7-8 with TRBJ2-5; TRBD1 agrees at 7 bases. Germline V CDR1 and CDR2: SGHVS, FQNEAQ. The V gene end was trimmed by 1 base and the J gene end by 2 bases; junction bases not matched to a gene: 10. This CDR3 is built from 17 residues. CDR3 loop: CASSLVTGGGQQETQYF. DNA of the CDR3: TGTGCCAGCAGCTTAGTCACAGGTGGGGGACAGCAAGAGACCCAGTACTTC.

The CDR3 spells CASSSPAGLNTEAFF. In nucleotides, the CDR3 is TGTGCCAGCAGCTCCCCGGCAGGGTTAAACACTGAAGCTTTCTTT. V usage is TRBV7-2 and J usage is TRBJ1-1; weak D call: TRBD1 (5 bases). V lost 4 bases to trimming and J lost 2 bases, with 14 bases between them. CDR1 SGHTA and CDR2 FQGNSA come from the germline V gene. The CDR3 runs 15 residues.

J is TRBJ1-2 and V is TRBV7-2; maybe TRBD1 (5 bases). From germline, CDR1 is SGHTA and CDR2 FQGNSA. The CDR3 contains 14 residues. Trimming pared 1 base from V and 3 bases from J, leaving 9 bases between. CDR3 in amino acids: CASSLDPTDYGYTF. CDR3 bases: TGTGCCAGCAGCTTAGATCCGACAGACTATGGCTACACCTTC.

The chain employs TRBV5-4 and TRBJ1-1; TRBD1 might be the D (5 bases). The V and J ends lost 0 bases and 8 bases respectively, with 14 bases between them. The CDR3 extends over 14 amino acids. CDR1 and CDR2 from the germline V gene are SGHNT and YYREEE (reference sequence). The DNA for the CDR3 is TGTGCCAGCAGCTTGGGGCGGGGGATGGTGGAAGCTTTCTTT. It yields the protein CASSLGRGMVEAFF.

This chain links TRBV30 with TRBJ2-3; D not certain. Looked up from germline, CDR1 is GTSNPN and CDR2 is SVGIG (reference sequence). V shed 8 bases and J shed 3 bases, with 9 bases lying between them. This CDR3 comprises 11 residues. CDR3 coding DNA: TGTGCCGCAGCAGGAACAGATACGCAGTATTTT. Amino acid sequence: CAAAGTDTQYF.

The V gene is TRBV4-2, the J gene TRBJ1-6, with 7 bases aligning to TRBD1. Germline V gives CDR1 LGHNA, CDR2 YNFKEQ. V shed 4 bases, J shed 5 bases, and the junction held 11 bases outside the gene matches. The CDR3 totals 17 residues. The CDR3 DNA sequence: TGTGCCAGCAGCCCCCAACCGGACAGGCTAAATAATTCACCCCTCCACTTT. Its translation: CASSPQPDRLNNSPLHF.

The gene calls are TRBV7-2 and TRBJ2-5, with no clear D. The J call could be wrong; TRBJ2-7 is a better fit for the DNA end. The CDR3 has 14 amino acids. The germline V gene encodes CDR1 SGHTA and CDR2 FQGNSA. In DNA, the CDR3 is TGTGCCAGCAGCTTAGGAAGATGGCGGTACGAGCAGTACTTC. Translated, it gives CASSLGRWRYEQYF.

The V and J genes are TRBV6-1 and TRBJ1-5; D possibly corresponds to TRBD1 (5 bases). Per the germline V gene, CDR1 is MNHNS and CDR2 is SASEGT. V was pared by 0 bases and J by 6 bases, with 30 bases between. CDR3 length: 21 amino acids. CDR3 coding DNA: TGTGCCAGCAGTGAAGCGGAGGGGCGGTGGGCCATATCGCAAGCAAGTCAGCCCCAGCATTTT. Its translation is CASSEAEGRWAISQASQPQHF.